Below are 14 T cell receptor beta chains sequenced from a single sample in a study of T cell changes during pregnancy in multiple sclerosis (dated by TCRdb to the late 2010s). The method behind the library was the immunoSEQ multiplex PCR assay. Sourced from immuneACCESS, this table was stored by TCRdb with only in-frame sequences that have V and J called. A share of the clones is absent; for the studies checked, an unresolved V gene accounts for under half, and the remainder has no known explanation. Across this sample there are over 30,000 clones, with about 89% seen only once. The ten biggest clones cover 8.5% to 14% of the sample. Source: CD8+ T cells from peripheral blood mononuclear cells, taken in the third trimester of pregnancy. The receptor source for this set is a female donor with multiple sclerosis, enrolled in a pregnancy study.

This chain links TRBV5-4 with TRBJ2-5; 10 bases are shared with TRBD2. Unmatched junction bases numbered 11, after V lost 3 bases and J lost 3 bases. Germline lookup yields CDR1 SGHNT and CDR2 YYREEE (reference sequence). The CDR3 loop spans 17 amino acids. The CDR3, as DNA: TGTGCCAGCAGCTCGGATAGTGGACTAGCGGTAAAAGAGACCCAGTACTTC. Translation gives CASSSDSGLAVKETQYF.

The chain joins TRBV18 to TRBJ2-7; 7 bases agree with TRBD2. Losses at the gene ends were 3 bases for V and 2 bases for J; bases not matched to a gene: 7. The CDR3 has 15 residues. CDR1 is KGHSH, CDR2 LQKENI, per germline. The CDR3 region has the DNA TGTGCCAGCTCACCTGACGGACTAGGAGCCTACGAGCAGTACTTC. Amino acid sequence: CASSPDGLGAYEQYF.

This chain connects TRBV19 to TRBJ2-2, with 11 bases lining up with TRBD1. The germline gives CDR1 LNHDA, CDR2 SQIVND (reference sequence). Trimming cost V 3 bases and J 7 bases; bases outside gene matches: 7. The CDR3 is 16 residues long. CDR3 sequence: CASSISGQGVVGELFF. The DNA for the CDR3 is TGTGCCAGTAGTATCTCGGGACAGGGGGTTGTCGGGGAGCTGTTTTTT.

The sample holds a few counts of this clone. The chain is built from TRBV9 and TRBJ1-2; possibly TRBD1 for D (6 bases). V lost 7 bases, J lost 0 bases, and 16 bases lay in between. The CDR3 is 15 amino acids. Germline V CDR1 and CDR2: SGDLS, YYNGEE. The CDR3 region is CASQSGALANYGYTF. CDR3 nucleotides: TGTGCCAGCCAATCAGGGGCATTAGCTAACTATGGCTACACCTTC.

The gene calls are TRBV4-1 and TRBJ1-1, with TRBD1 identical over 10 bases. Germline trimming cut 2 bases from V and 6 bases from J; bases unmatched to any gene: 6. CDR3 length: 15 residues. Germline CDR1 reads MGHRA; CDR2 reads YSYEKL. The CDR3 sequence: CASSQSGTGVAEAFF. CDR3 nucleotide sequence: TGCGCCAGCAGCCAATCCGGGACAGGGGTCGCTGAAGCTTTCTTT.

This chain links TRBV11-2 with TRBJ2-4, with 12 positions matching TRBD1. Germline CDR1 and CDR2: SGHAT and FQNNGV. Trimming cost V 5 bases and J 6 bases; bases outside gene matches: 8. The CDR3 is made up of 16 amino acids. The CDR3, as DNA: TGTGCCAGCAGCCCGGCTCAGGGACAGGGGGCAAACATTCAGTACTTC. Protein: CASSPAQGQGANIQYF.

CDR3 sequence: CASSIEAQAEQFF. The CDR3, as DNA: TGTGCCAGTAGTATAGAAGCCCAAGCTGAGCAGTTCTTC. This chain joins TRBV19 and TRBJ2-1, with D unclear. Germline CDR1 and CDR2: LNHDA and SQIVND (reference sequence). This CDR3 region has 13 residues. Between the trimmed V and J ends, which lost 0 bases and 9 bases, there was a span of 9 bases.

The chain joins TRBV2 to TRBJ1-1; D remains ambiguous. V was pared by 4 bases and J by 8 bases, with 11 bases between. CDR3 size: 12 residues. Germline lookup yields CDR1 SNHLY and CDR2 FYNNEI. The CDR3 loop is CASSGPPREAFF. The CDR3 DNA reads TGTGCCAGCAGTGGCCCCCCCAGGGAAGCTTTCTTT. The full variable domain, completed using reference TRBV2 and TRBJ1-1, is EPEVTQTPSHQVTQMGQEVILRCVPISNHLYFYWYRQILGQKVEFLVSFYNNEISEKSEIFDDQFSVERPDGSNFTLKIRSTKLEDSAMYFCASSGPPREAFFGQGTRLTVV.

Points on this clone: Other DNA sequences in this sample translate to the same CDR3. This chain joins TRBV30 and TRBJ2-7; 7 bases are a match to TRBD2. Germline assignment: CDR1 GTSNPN and CDR2 SVGIG (reference sequence). There are 13 residues in the CDR3. V was pared by 0 bases and J by 1 base, with 0 bases of the junction left unmatched. CDR3 loop: CAWSVAGSYEQYF. CDR3 coding DNA: TGTGCCTGGAGTGTAGCGGGATCCTACGAGCAGTACTTC.

Written as DNA, the CDR3 is TGTGCCAGCAGCCCTTCGGGGACGGGAGTGGTCCATGAGCAGTTCTTC. It is translated as CASSPSGTGVVHEQFF. This chain links TRBV9 with TRBJ2-1, with a possible D match to TRBD2 (6 bases). With 4 bases removed from V and 8 bases from J, the gap between germline ends came to 22 bases. Germline V gives CDR1 SGDLS, CDR2 YYNGEE. The CDR3 totals 16 residues.

This clone is medium-sized (0.01 to 0.1%) by share. V gene TRBV28 combines with J gene TRBJ2-7, with a possible D match to TRBD1 (6 bases). The CDR3 contains 19 residues. With 3 bases removed from V and 4 bases from J, the gap between germline ends came to 28 bases. Germline V CDR1 and CDR2: MDHEN, SYDVKM. The DNA for the CDR3 is TGTGCCAGCAGTTTCCCTCGACAGGTGGCGAGGGTGAATACGTACGAGCAGTACTTC. Its translation: CASSFPRQVARVNTYEQYF.

This rearrangement joins TRBV27 to TRBJ1-4; TRBD1 matches at 10 bases. The CDR3 is 15 amino acids. With V trimmed by 5 bases and J by 7 bases, 7 bases remained unmatched. Germline loops: CDR1 MNHEY, CDR2 SMNVEV (reference sequence). The CDR3 reads CASSTDRGLSEKLFF. In DNA, the CDR3 is TGTGCCAGCAGTACCGACAGGGGGCTGAGTGAAAAACTGTTTTTT.

This CDR3 is CAITGTGGHNEQYF. CDR3 coding DNA: TGTGCCATCACCGGGACAGGGGGTCACAACGAGCAGTACTTC. This chain links TRBV10-3 with TRBJ2-7; TRBD1 matches at 11 bases. CDR3 length equals 14 residues. Germline CDR1 ENHRY, CDR2 SYGVKD. Unmatched junction bases numbered 7, after V lost 7 bases and J lost 5 bases.

This clone occurred once. The gene calls are TRBV7-3 and TRBJ1-2; TRBD1 is a possible D gene (6 bases). The V end was cut by 5 bases, the J end by 8 bases, with 18 bases between. The germline CDR1 and CDR2 sequences are SGHTA and FQGTGA. This CDR3 contains 14 residues. The CDR3 nucleotides are TGTGCCAGCAGCCCCTCGGACAGCCTGAGCGGCTACACCTTC. Its translation is CASSPSDSLSGYTF.